This T cell receptor beta chain was recovered during a study of CD8 T cells in Susac syndrome. The patients with Susac syndrome satisfied recently defined diagnostic criteria for either definite or probable disease. With random hexamers, reverse transcription was performed on about 0.5 to 1 ug of RNA. TCRdb redid the calling of the immunoSEQ multiplex PCR reads with MiXCR, one entry per CDR3 protein. This sample has 150,000 or so distinct CDR3 sequences, with over 90% found just once. The trim removed 0 bases at V and 10 bases at J, leaving 9 bases unmatched. There are 15 residues in the CDR3. This sequence was found in a human donor with Susac syndrome. The sample consisted of CD4+ T cells from PBMCs. V gene TRBV23-1 combines with J gene TRBJ2-1, with 7 bases identical to TRBD2. Being an ORF, TRBV23-1 has a function that is uncertain. The CDR3 coding sequence is TGCGCCAGCAGTCAATCGACGGGAGGACCCCAGGAGCAGTTCTTC. Its protein is CASSQSTGGPQEQFF.